The 20 T cell receptor beta chains reported below all come from one sample, sequenced in a study of T cells in Graves' hyperthyroidism and ophthalmopathy. Regions amplified from RNA transcripts were the TCR beta CDR3 regions. TCR CDR3 regions were first amplified by RT-PCR with HTBI primers. One entry per CDR3 protein, called by TCRdb with MiXCR from the multiplex PCR reads. This table has about 210,000 distinct CDR3 sequences, roughly 17% appearing once. What was sequenced was blood. The origin of the receptors is a man in his forties or fifties with Graves' hyperthyroidism.

This clonotype came up a few times. The chain links TRBV5-1 to TRBJ1-4; a weak D match, TRBD1 (5 bases). In germline, CDR1 is SGHRS, CDR2 YFSETQ. The CDR3 runs to 15 residues. V dropped 0 bases and J dropped 3 bases, with 9 bases sitting between them. The CDR3 here is CASSLAPGSNEKLFF. The DNA for the CDR3 is TGCGCCAGCAGCTTGGCCCCAGGGTCTAATGAAAAACTGTTTTTT.

This clonotype has ten or more counts. The chain joins TRBV2 to TRBJ2-1; D is unclear. Per germline, CDR1 SNHLY and CDR2 FYNNEI. The CDR3 is made up of 15 amino acids. Trimming stripped 6 bases from V and 5 bases from J, with 17 bases between. The CDR3 spells CASSPIRQSNNEQFF. In DNA, the CDR3 is TGTGCCAGCAGCCCCATACGCCAATCCAACAATGAGCAGTTCTTC.

The chain couples TRBV5-1 to TRBJ2-3; 7 positions agree with TRBD2. V trimming: 4 bases; J trimming: 5 bases; junction bases outside the gene matches: 10. This CDR3 region has 15 residues. Germline V lookup: CDR1 SGHRS, CDR2 YFSETQ. The DNA of the CDR3 is TGCGCCAGCAGCAGGACTAGTCCTTGGAGAGATACGCAGTATTTT. Its translation is CASSRTSPWRDTQYF.

The rearrangement uses TRBV29-1 and TRBJ2-7, with D possibly being TRBD2 (6 bases). In germline, CDR1 is SQVTM, CDR2 ANQGSEA. With 7 bases removed from V and 1 base from J, the gap between germline ends came to 11 bases. The CDR3 runs 12 residues. The CDR3 sequence is CSAMGLSYEQYF. CDR3 sequence (DNA): TGCAGCGCGATGGGACTTTCCTACGAGCAGTACTTC.

V usage is TRBV15 and J usage is TRBJ2-7; D unclear. The CDR3 sequence is 14 residues long. Trimming stripped 0 bases from V and 6 bases from J, with 12 bases between. Germline CDR1 is LNHNV and CDR2 is YYDKDF (reference sequence). The CDR3 protein is CATSRDRVVGEQYF. The DNA for the CDR3 is TGTGCCACCAGCAGAGATCGGGTCGTCGGCGAGCAGTACTTC.

This chain links TRBV5-1 with TRBJ2-5; D is possibly TRBD1 or TRBD2 (5 bases each). V lost 3 bases to trimming and J lost 5 bases, with 14 bases between them. Per germline, CDR1 SGHRS and CDR2 YFSETQ. The CDR3 has 14 residues. CDR3: CASSSGAGLETQYF. In DNA, the CDR3 is TGCGCCAGCAGCTCCGGGGCAGGGCTGGAGACCCAGTACTTC.

V gene TRBV11-3 combines with J gene TRBJ2-3; D call uncertain. V was pared by 3 bases and J by 4 bases, with 14 bases between. Per the germline V gene, CDR1 is SGHNT and CDR2 is YENEEA. There are 15 residues in the CDR3. The CDR3 bases are TGTGCCAGCAGCTTTGGACGTTCGTTTGCAGATACGCAGTATTTT. It codes for CASSFGRSFADTQYF.

This clonotype turned up a few times. The rearrangement uses TRBV7-2 and TRBJ2-7; D is unclear. This CDR3 comprises 15 residues. Germline-derived CDR1 and CDR2 are SGHTA and FQGNSA. Trimming removed 5 bases from V and 0 bases from J, with 14 bases in between. CDR3 in DNA: TGTGCCAGCAGCCTTTCGGGCCTTAGCTCCTACGAGCAGTACTTC. Translation: CASSLSGLSSYEQYF.

V usage is TRBV20-1 and J usage is TRBJ1-2; D remains ambiguous. The CDR3 extends over 11 amino acids. The germline V gene encodes CDR1 DFQATT and CDR2 SNEGSKA (reference sequence). Trimming removed 2 bases at V and 5 bases at J, with 6 bases between. Here the CDR3 DNA reads TGCAGTGCTAGAATGGGATATGGCTACACCTTC. Translated: CSARMGYGYTF.

This clonotype was detected a few times. The chain is built from TRBV9 and TRBJ2-1, with no clear D. V lost 0 bases and J 4 bases, leaving 5 bases between the germline ends. The germline V gene has CDR1 SGDLS and CDR2 YYNGEE. This CDR3 is 13 amino acids long. The CDR3 nucleotides are TGTGCCAGCAGCGTAGGGGTTTACAATGAGCAGTTCTTC. It codes for CASSVGVYNEQFF.

At least ten counts were recorded for this clonotype. This chain connects TRBV6-1 to TRBJ2-3, with 14 bases lining up with TRBD2. Trimming cost V 5 bases and J 5 bases; bases outside gene matches: 6. Germline CDR1 and CDR2: MNHNS and SASEGT. The CDR3 sequence is 16 residues long. CDR3 DNA sequence: TGTGCCAGCAGTCCCAGACTAGCGGGAGGGGGAGATACGCAGTATTTT. It specifies CASSPRLAGGGDTQYF.

The chain is built from TRBV7-9 and TRBJ2-3; 7 nucleotides line up with TRBD2. Trimming took 1 base from V and 2 from J; bases not matched to a gene: 3. The CDR3 totals 15 residues. Germline CDR1 is SEHNR and CDR2 is FQNEAQ (reference sequence). CDR3 amino acids: CASSLGGGITDTQYF. In DNA, the CDR3 is TGTGCCAGCAGCTTAGGGGGAGGGATCACAGATACGCAGTATTTT.

The rearrangement uses TRBV5-1 and TRBJ1-1; TRBD1 might be the D (6 bases). The ends were cut back, 2 bases at V and 4 bases at J, with 12 bases in the middle. There are 14 residues in the CDR3. Germline CDR1 is SGHRS and CDR2 is YFSETQ. CDR3: CASSFGGAGTEAFF. The CDR3 nucleotides read TGCGCCAGCAGCTTCGGGGGGGCGGGCACTGAAGCTTTCTTT.

This clonotype was seen only a few times. The chain has TRBV4-1 and TRBJ2-7; TRBD1 matches at 9 bases. V lost 3 bases and J lost 0; bases outside the gene matches: 9. The CDR3 runs 17 residues. The germline V gene encodes CDR1 MGHRA and CDR2 YSYEKL. CDR3 sequence: CASSHPTGGPLSYEQYF. The CDR3 DNA sequence: TGCGCCAGCAGCCACCCGACAGGGGGGCCCCTCTCCTACGAGCAGTACTTC.

V is TRBV7-3 and J is TRBJ2-2; D may match TRBD1 or TRBD2 (6 bases each). Trimming removed 0 bases from V and 5 bases from J, with 13 bases in between. The CDR3 runs to 16 residues. Germline V gives CDR1 SGHTA, CDR2 FQGTGA. CDR3 residues: CASSLTRGRGTGELFF. The CDR3 nucleotides read TGTGCCAGCAGCTTAACCAGGGGCCGGGGGACCGGGGAGCTGTTTTTT.

This clonotype turned up a few times. This chain uses TRBV9 with TRBJ2-1; either TRBD1 or TRBD2 may fit D (5 bases each). Germline CDR1 is SGDLS and CDR2 is YYNGEE. V dropped 3 bases and J dropped 9 bases, with 19 bases sitting between them. The CDR3 consists of 15 residues. The DNA of the CDR3 is TGTGCCAGCAGCGCCGATCCGGGACGGTTCAGTGAGCAGTTCTTC. Translation: CASSADPGRFSEQFF.

This clonotype was counted ten times or more. The genes are TRBV28 and TRBJ2-1, with D perhaps given as TRBD1 or TRBD2 (5 bases each). CDR1 and CDR2 (germline): MDHEN, SYDVKM. Trimming cost V 7 bases and J 5 bases, with 15 bases left between them. This CDR3 comprises 14 residues. The CDR3 loop reads CASTVGAVDNEQFF. DNA for the CDR3: TGTGCCAGCACCGTCGGGGCAGTTGACAATGAGCAGTTCTTC.

The chain recombines TRBV5-1 with TRBJ1-4; possibly TRBD1 for D (5 bases). Germline loops: CDR1 SGHRS, CDR2 YFSETQ. The CDR3 has 16 amino acids. V gave up 1 base and J gave up 0 bases, with 10 bases separating them. The DNA of the CDR3 is TGCGCCAGCAGCTTGAAGGGGAGCGCAACTAATGAAAAACTGTTTTTT. Its protein is CASSLKGSATNEKLFF. Full variable domain (missing parts from reference TRBV5-1 and TRBJ1-4): KAGVTQTPRYLIKTRGQQVTLSCSPISGHRSVSWYQQTPGQGLQFLFEYFSETQRNKGNFPGRFSGRQFSNSRSEMNVSTLELGDSALYLCASSLKGSATNEKLFFGSGTQLSVL.

The chain recombines TRBV11-3 with TRBJ2-1, with 7 bases aligning to TRBD2. CDR1 SGHNT and CDR2 YENEEA come from the germline V gene. V dropped 5 bases and J dropped 1; count of bases not matched to a gene: 11. The CDR3 has 17 residues. The CDR3: CASSDRVGGSSYNEQFF. CDR3 bases: TGTGCCAGCAGCGACCGAGTTGGCGGGAGTTCCTACAATGAGCAGTTCTTC.

This clonotype showed up many times. The rearrangement joins TRBV3-1 to TRBJ2-5; the D gene is possibly TRBD2 (5 bases). CDR1 is LGHDT, CDR2 YNNKEL, per germline (reference sequence). The CDR3 runs 17 residues. Between the trimmed V and J ends, which lost 0 bases and 1 base, there was a span of 15 bases. Here the CDR3 reads CASSQDLDSVTQETQYF. CDR3 nucleotides: TGTGCCAGCAGCCAAGATTTGGATAGCGTTACCCAAGAGACCCAGTACTTC.